This T cell receptor beta chain is from a study of T-cell memory formation after mild COVID-19. Overall study findings and caveats: Within pre-infection memory, some responding clones were found, suggesting cross-reactive memory joined.

To note about this clonotype: What it binds is not known.

CDR1 is SNHLY and CDR2 is FYNNEI in the germline V gene. Trimming took 2 bases from V and 5 from J, leaving 13 bases between them. This CDR3 comprises 14 residues. Each CDR3 protein is one row after TCRdb ran MiXCR on the 5' RACE reads. The profile shows almost 350,000 distinct CDR3 sequences, 20% to 25% of them singletons. V is TRBV2 and J is TRBJ2-7, with a possible D match to TRBD1 (5 bases). The source of this sequence is a man aged 18 to 30 who had mild COVID-19 (a few samples of this study predate the infection). Cell type and time point are not known. Sequenced: PBMCs or a T cell subset sorted from them (not recorded which). The CDR3 protein is CASSESHRFHEQYF. The CDR3 nucleotides are TGTGCCAGCAGTGAAAGCCACAGGTTCCACGAGCAGTACTTC. Complete variable domain (other parts from reference TRBV2 and TRBJ2-7): EPEVTQTPSHQVTQMGQEVILRCVPISNHLYFYWYRQILGQKVEFLVSFYNNEISEKSEIFDDQFSVERPDGSNFTLKIRSTKLEDSAMYFCASSESHRFHEQYFGPGTRLTVT.